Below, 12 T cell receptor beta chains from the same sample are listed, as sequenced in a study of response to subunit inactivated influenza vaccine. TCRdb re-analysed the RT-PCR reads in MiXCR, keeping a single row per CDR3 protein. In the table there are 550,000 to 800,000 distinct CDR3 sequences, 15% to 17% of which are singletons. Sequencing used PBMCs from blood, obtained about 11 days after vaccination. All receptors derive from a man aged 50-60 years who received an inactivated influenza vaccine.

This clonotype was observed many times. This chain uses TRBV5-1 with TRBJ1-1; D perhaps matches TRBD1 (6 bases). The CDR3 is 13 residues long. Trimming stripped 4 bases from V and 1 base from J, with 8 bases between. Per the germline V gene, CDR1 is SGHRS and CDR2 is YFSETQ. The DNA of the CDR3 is TGCGCCAGCAGCGAACAGGGGAACACTGAAGCTTTCTTT. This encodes CASSEQGNTEAFF.

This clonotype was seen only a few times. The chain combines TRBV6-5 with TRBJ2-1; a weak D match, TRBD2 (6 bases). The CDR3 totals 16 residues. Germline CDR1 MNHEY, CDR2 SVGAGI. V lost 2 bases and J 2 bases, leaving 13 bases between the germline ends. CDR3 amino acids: CASSYVSGVTYNEQFF. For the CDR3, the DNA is TGTGCCAGCAGTTACGTTTCGGGGGTAACCTACAATGAGCAGTTCTTC.

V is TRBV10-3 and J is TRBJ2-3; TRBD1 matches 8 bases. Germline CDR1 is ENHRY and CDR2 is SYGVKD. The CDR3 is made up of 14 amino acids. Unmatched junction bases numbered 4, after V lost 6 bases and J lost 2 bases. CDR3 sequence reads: CAIRDRAYTDTQYF. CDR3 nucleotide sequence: TGTGCCATCAGGGACAGGGCCTACACAGATACGCAGTATTTT.

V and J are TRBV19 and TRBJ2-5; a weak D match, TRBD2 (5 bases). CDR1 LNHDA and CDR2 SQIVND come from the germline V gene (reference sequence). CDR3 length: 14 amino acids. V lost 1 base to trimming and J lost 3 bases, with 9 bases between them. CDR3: CASSIGPGKETQYF. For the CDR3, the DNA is TGTGCCAGTAGTATAGGTCCCGGGAAAGAGACCCAGTACTTC. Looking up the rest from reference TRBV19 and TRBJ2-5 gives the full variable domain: DGGITQSPKYLFRKEGQNVTLSCEQNLNHDAMYWYRQDPGQGLRLIYYSQIVNDFQKGDIAEGYSVSREKKESFPLTVTSAQKNPTAFYLCASSIGPGKETQYFGPGTRLLVL.

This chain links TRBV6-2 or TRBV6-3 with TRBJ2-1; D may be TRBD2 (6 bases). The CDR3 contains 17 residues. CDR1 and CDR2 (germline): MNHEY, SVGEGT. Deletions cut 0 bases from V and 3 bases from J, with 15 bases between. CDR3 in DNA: TGTGCCAGCAGTTACTCGATCAGGAGGACTAACTACAATGAGCAGTTCTTC. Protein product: CASSYSIRRTNYNEQFF.

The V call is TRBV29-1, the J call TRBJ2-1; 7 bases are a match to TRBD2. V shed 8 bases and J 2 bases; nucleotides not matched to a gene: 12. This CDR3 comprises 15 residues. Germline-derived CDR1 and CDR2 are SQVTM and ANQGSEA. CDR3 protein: CSLRVAGSTYNEQFF. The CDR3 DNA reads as TGCAGCCTTCGGGTAGCGGGCTCCACCTACAATGAGCAGTTCTTC.

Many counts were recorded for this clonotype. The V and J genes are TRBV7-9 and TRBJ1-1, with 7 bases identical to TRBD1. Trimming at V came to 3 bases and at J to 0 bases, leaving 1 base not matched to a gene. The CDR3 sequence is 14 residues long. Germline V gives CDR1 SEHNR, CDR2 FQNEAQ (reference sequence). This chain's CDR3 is CASSFGTVNTEAFF. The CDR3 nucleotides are TGTGCCAGCAGCTTCGGGACAGTGAACACTGAAGCTTTCTTT.

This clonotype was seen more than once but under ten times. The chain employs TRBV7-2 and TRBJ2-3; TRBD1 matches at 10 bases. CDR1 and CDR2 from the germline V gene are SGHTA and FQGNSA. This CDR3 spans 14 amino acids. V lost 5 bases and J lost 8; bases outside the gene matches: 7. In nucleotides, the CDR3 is TGTGCCAGCAGCGAGGGGACAGGGGTGACTACGCAGTATTTT. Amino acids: CASSEGTGVTTQYF.

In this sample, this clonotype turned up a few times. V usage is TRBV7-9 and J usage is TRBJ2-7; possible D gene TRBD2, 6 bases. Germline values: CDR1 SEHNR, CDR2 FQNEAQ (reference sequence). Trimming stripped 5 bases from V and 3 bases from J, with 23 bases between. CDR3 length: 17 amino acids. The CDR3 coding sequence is TGTGCCAGCAGCGAGGGCCCTCGGGGAGGATATCGCTACGAGCAGTACTTC. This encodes CASSEGPRGGYRYEQYF.

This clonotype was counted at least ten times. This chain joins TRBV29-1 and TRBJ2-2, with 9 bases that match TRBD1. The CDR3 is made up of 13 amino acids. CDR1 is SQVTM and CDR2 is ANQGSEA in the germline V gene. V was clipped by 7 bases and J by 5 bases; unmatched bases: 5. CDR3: CSAGQGWTGELFF. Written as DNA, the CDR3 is TGCAGCGCCGGACAGGGGTGGACCGGGGAGCTGTTTTTT.

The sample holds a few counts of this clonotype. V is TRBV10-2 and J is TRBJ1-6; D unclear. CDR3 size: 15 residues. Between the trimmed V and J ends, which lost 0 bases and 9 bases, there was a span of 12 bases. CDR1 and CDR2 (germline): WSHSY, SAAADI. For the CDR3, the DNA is TGCGCCAGCAGTGAGTCGAGGAACATGGGTTCACCCCTCCACTTT. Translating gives CASSESRNMGSPLHF.

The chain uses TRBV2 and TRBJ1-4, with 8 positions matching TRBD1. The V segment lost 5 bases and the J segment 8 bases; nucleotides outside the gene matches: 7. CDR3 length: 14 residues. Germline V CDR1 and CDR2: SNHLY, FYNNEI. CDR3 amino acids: CASSPQGAREKLFF. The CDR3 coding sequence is TGTGCCAGCAGTCCTCAGGGGGCGAGGGAAAAACTGTTTTTT.